The 19 T cell receptor beta chains presented below share a single source sample, sequenced in a study of T-cell reconstitution after alpha-beta-depleted transplantation in children (dated by TCRdb to the mid-2010s). The receptor library was made with PCR. TCRdb records Illumina HiSeq 2500 as the sequencer. To normalize quantification of the TCRbeta repertoire, the TCR libraries were built with molecular barcoding that relied on unique molecular identifiers. The public reads were run again by TCRdb, first through fastp at Q25 and then through MiXCR, and only productive beta chains were kept. Rows with one shared CDR3 protein collapse into an entry with the most common genes and DNA. This sample is represented by 600,000 or so distinct CDR3 sequences; 23% of them were singletons. Roughly 13% of the sample is held by the ten biggest clonotypes. The meaning of the sample's treatment or condition label: allogeneic hematopoietic cell transplantation with graft depleted of TCRalphabeta T cells and CD19 B cells.

The material sequenced was PBMCs, mostly from graft donor cells, taken 360 days after TCRalphabeta/CD19-depleted stem cell transplant. The receptors stem from a boy under two years old who had a stem cell transplant for acute myeloid leukemia, so the T cells may come from the graft donor.

The gene calls are TRBV27 and TRBJ2-5; D not certain. Trimming cost V 3 bases and J 4 bases, with 12 bases left between them. The CDR3 runs to 14 residues. In germline, CDR1 is MNHEY, CDR2 SMNVEV (reference sequence). DNA of the CDR3: TGTGCCAGCAGTTTGATGACCGGCCGAGAGACCCAGTACTTC. Its protein is CASSLMTGRETQYF.

The chain employs TRBV10-2 and TRBJ2-2; no definite D call. This CDR3 comprises 16 residues. Germline V gives CDR1 WSHSY, CDR2 SAAADI. The germline V and J ends were trimmed by 4 bases and 6 bases, with 18 bases remaining between them. The CDR3 region is CASSGDSQPQAGELFF. The CDR3 DNA is TGCGCCAGCAGTGGTGACTCCCAACCCCAGGCCGGGGAGCTGTTTTTT.

This clonotype was counted only a few times. V gene TRBV6-5 combines with J gene TRBJ2-3; no firm D call. V was cut by 3 bases and J by 0 bases, with 13 bases left in between. The CDR3 length is 16 residues. CDR1 is MNHEY, CDR2 SVGAGI, per germline. CDR3 nucleotide sequence: TGTGCCAGCAGTTATAGGTCTAGGGATAGCACAGATACGCAGTATTTT. As protein: CASSYRSRDSTDTQYF.

The chain is built from TRBV28 and TRBJ2-6; the D is unclear. The germline V and J ends were trimmed by 3 bases and 0 bases, with 9 bases remaining between them. The CDR3 is 16 residues long. CDR1 and CDR2 from the germline V gene are MDHEN and SYDVKM. For the CDR3, the DNA is TGTGCCAGCAGTTTGAGACGATTCTCTGGGGCCAACGTCCTGACTTTC. As protein: CASSLRRFSGANVLTF.

The rearrangement uses TRBV12-3 or TRBV12-4 and TRBJ2-7; D unresolved. Trimming cost V 5 bases and J 3 bases, with 26 bases left between them. This CDR3 has 18 amino acids. Here the CDR3 reads CASSQRSGRARLIYEQYV. CDR3 nucleotide sequence: TGTGCCAGCAGTCAGCGCTCAGGTAGGGCCCGTCTTATCTACGAGCAGTACGTC.

This sequence joins TRBV29-1 and TRBJ2-2, with 7 bases aligning to TRBD2. The CDR3 has 13 amino acids. In germline, CDR1 is SQVTM, CDR2 ANQGSEA. CDR3 residues: CSGVGGSTGELFF. The CDR3 DNA follows: TGCAGTGGGGTCGGGGGGAGCACCGGGGAGCTGTTTTTT.

This clonotype was detected ten times or more. This chain connects TRBV5-6 to TRBJ2-3; 8 bases map to TRBD2. The length of the CDR3 is 16 residues. Trimming took 4 bases from V and 1 from J; bases not matched to a gene: 8. Germline-derived CDR1 and CDR2 are SGHDT and YYEEEE. The CDR3 sequence: CASSPLGAGGTDTQYF. CDR3 sequence (DNA): TGTGCCAGCAGCCCTCTCGGAGCGGGGGGCACAGATACGCAGTATTTT.

This clonotype appeared many times. The J gene is TRBJ1-2, the V gene TRBV6-5; 7 bases are a match to TRBD1. Looked up from germline, CDR1 is MNHEY and CDR2 is SVGAGI. CDR3 length: 18 amino acids. The V segment lost 5 bases and the J segment 5 bases; nucleotides outside the gene matches: 20. The CDR3 protein is CASSLLNPSTGSFYGYTF. The CDR3 region has the DNA TGTGCCAGCAGTCTCCTAAACCCATCGACAGGGAGTTTTTATGGCTACACCTTC.

The rearrangement links TRBV10-3 to TRBJ2-1, with 11 nucleotides matching TRBD2. The CDR3 totals 15 residues. Germline V lookup: CDR1 ENHRY, CDR2 SYGVKD. V was pared by 3 bases and J by 6 bases, with 4 bases of the junction left unmatched. CDR3 sequence reads: CAISDTSGGGNEQFF. The CDR3 DNA sequence: TGTGCCATCAGTGATACTAGCGGGGGTGGCAATGAGCAGTTCTTC.

This chain links TRBV29-1 with TRBJ1-6; D possibly corresponds to TRBD1 (6 bases). CDR1 is SQVTM, CDR2 ANQGSEA, per germline. The CDR3 consists of 12 residues. V dropped 4 bases and J dropped 10 bases, with 11 bases sitting between them. The CDR3 loop reads CSVAGAQSPLHF. In DNA, the CDR3 is TGCAGCGTTGCAGGGGCCCAATCACCCCTCCACTTT. The full variable domain, rest sourced from reference TRBV29-1 and TRBJ1-6, is SAVISQKPSRDICQRGTSLTIQCQVDSQVTMMFWYRQQPGQSLTLIATANQGSEATYESGFVIDKFPISRPNLTFSTLTVSNMSPEDSSIYLCSVAGAQSPLHFGNGTRLTVT.

The rearrangement uses TRBV12-3 or TRBV12-4 and TRBJ2-5, with D perhaps TRBD1 (6 bases). The CDR3 sequence is 12 residues long. Deletions cut 8 bases from V and 3 bases from J, with 10 bases between. The CDR3: CASWGPEETQYF. In DNA, the CDR3 is TGTGCCAGCTGGGGGCCAGAAGAGACCCAGTACTTC.

In the case of this clonotype: A junction boundary mismatches the germline segment, possibly from a read error. The rearrangement uses TRBV5-1 and TRBJ1-1; D is unclear. Germline V gives CDR1 SGHRS, CDR2 YFSETQ. CDR3 size: 14 residues. DNA for the CDR3: TGCGCCGGCAGCTTAGGGCCTTTGAACACTGAAGCTTTCTTT. This encodes CAGSLGPLNTEAFF.

This clonotype was observed once. The CDR3, as DNA: TGTGCCAGTAGTATAAGAGGGAACGCCTATGGCTACACCTTC. It yields the protein CASSIRGNAYGYTF. The V and J genes are TRBV19 and TRBJ1-2; D gene unclear. V shed 2 bases and J shed 4 bases, with 11 bases lying between them. CDR1 is LNHDA, CDR2 SQIVND, per germline (reference sequence). The CDR3 runs to 14 residues.

This clonotype showed up many times. This sequence joins TRBV12-3 or TRBV12-4 and TRBJ1-1, with D perhaps TRBD1 (5 bases). V shed 3 bases and J shed 0 bases, with 8 bases lying between them. The CDR3 totals 14 residues. CDR3 DNA sequence: TGTGCCAGCAGTTTTGGACAAATGAACACTGAAGCTTTCTTT. Encoded protein: CASSFGQMNTEAFF.

The chain links TRBV7-6 to TRBJ2-7; D is undetermined. Trimming left V 3 bases short and J 1 base short, with 19 bases between. The CDR3 length is 17 residues. Per germline, CDR1 SGHVS and CDR2 FNYEAQ. The chain's CDR3 is CASSFSSGPHSSYEQYF. In nucleotides, the CDR3 is TGTGCCAGCAGCTTTTCATCGGGTCCTCATTCTTCCTACGAGCAGTACTTC.

This chain joins TRBV12-3 or TRBV12-4 and TRBJ2-3; 9 bases are shared with TRBD2. The J segment lost 5 bases and the V segment lost 3 bases, leaving 6 bases of the junction unmatched. The CDR3 covers 15 residues. CDR3 sequence (DNA): TGTGCCAGCAGTTTCGCGCGGGGGGGCGGAGATACGCAGTATTTT. This gives the protein CASSFARGGGDTQYF.

At least ten counts were recorded for this clonotype. The V gene is TRBV12-3 or TRBV12-4, the J gene TRBJ2-1, with 8 bases that match TRBD2. The trim removed 6 bases at V and 2 bases at J, leaving 3 bases unmatched. The CDR3 contains 14 residues. The CDR3 reads CASSISGAYNEQFF. The CDR3 DNA reads as TGTGCCAGCAGCATTAGCGGGGCCTACAATGAGCAGTTCTTC.

At least ten counts were recorded for this clonotype. The genes are TRBV6-1 and TRBJ2-2, with 9 bases fitting TRBD1. Germline V CDR1 and CDR2: MNHNS, SASEGT. V lost 4 bases, J lost 6 bases, and 6 bases stayed unmatched. This CDR3 region has 15 residues. In nucleotides, the CDR3 is TGTGCCAGCAGTGGGACAGGGGTCCGACCCGGGGAGCTGTTTTTT. Protein product: CASSGTGVRPGELFF.

The J gene is TRBJ2-5, the V gene TRBV7-9; tentatively, D is TRBD2 (5 bases). Germline CDR1 reads SEHNR; CDR2 reads FQNEAQ (reference sequence). The V end was cut by 5 bases, the J end by 3 bases, with 19 bases between. This CDR3 spans 16 amino acids. CDR3 protein: CASSPTRALLEETQYF. CDR3 sequence (DNA): TGTGCCAGCAGCCCCACGCGGGCCCTACTCGAAGAGACCCAGTACTTC.